What follows are 19 T cell receptor beta chains derived from one specimen sequenced in a study of T cell changes during pregnancy in multiple sclerosis (dated by TCRdb to between 2018 and 2021). Libraries were made using the immunoSEQ multiplex PCR assay. Entries here come from immuneACCESS through TCRdb and include only in-frame sequences with V and J called. Some clones fail to appear in such tables; in the studies checked, an unresolved V gene covers under half of the shortfall, and the cause of the remainder is unknown. This sample is represented by roughly 70,000 clones; approximately 92% of them were singletons. The ten largest clones represent 0.95% to 1.5% of the sample. Sequencing was performed on peripheral blood, taken in the third trimester of pregnancy. The receptors here all came from a female donor with multiple sclerosis, enrolled in a pregnancy study.

The rearrangement uses TRBV2 and TRBJ1-4; 7 bases agree with TRBD1. Germline V lookup: CDR1 SNHLY, CDR2 FYNNEI. J was trimmed by 7 bases and V by 6 bases; bases with no gene match: 8. There are 14 residues in the CDR3. The CDR3 nucleotides are TGTGCCAGCAGGGGAAGACAGGGTGGTGAAAAACTGTTTTTT. It encodes CASRGRQGGEKLFF. The whole variable domain, remainder taken from reference TRBV2 and TRBJ1-4, is EPEVTQTPSHQVTQMGQEVILRCVPISNHLYFYWYRQILGQKVEFLVSFYNNEISEKSEIFDDQFSVERPDGSNFTLKIRSTKLEDSAMYFCASRGRQGGEKLFFGSGTQLSVL.

The CDR3 DNA follows: TGTGCCAGCAGAGGACAGGTCGCAGAGACCCAGTACTTC. It yields the protein CASRGQVAETQYF. This rearrangement joins TRBV7-2 to TRBJ2-5; 7 nucleotides agree with TRBD1. In germline, CDR1 is SGHTA, CDR2 FQGNSA. The CDR3 is 13 amino acids. Losses at the gene ends were 6 bases for V and 4 bases for J; bases not matched to a gene: 5.

This chain links TRBV29-1 with TRBJ2-1, with D tentatively TRBD1 (6 bases). Germline CDR1 is SQVTM and CDR2 is ANQGSEA. Trimming took off 1 base at V and 5 bases at J, with 12 bases between the two ends. This CDR3 region has 14 residues. This chain's CDR3 is CSVEVGAIHNEQFF. In DNA, the CDR3 is TGCAGCGTTGAAGTGGGGGCGATCCACAATGAGCAGTTCTTC.

The rearrangement uses TRBV13 and TRBJ2-3; weak D call: TRBD1 (5 bases). The length of the CDR3 is 15 residues. The germline V gene has CDR1 PRHDT and CDR2 FYEKMQ (reference sequence). The V end lost 8 bases, the J end lost 3 bases, and 18 bases lay between the germline ends. The CDR3 DNA is TGTGCCAGCCAACGCAGGGCCGTTGGGACAGATACGCAGTATTTT. It specifies CASQRRAVGTDTQYF. Full variable domain (rest looked up from reference TRBV13 and TRBJ2-3): AAGVIQSPRHLIKEKRETATLKCYPIPRHDTVYWYQQGPGQDPQFLISFYEKMQSDKGSIPDRFSAQQFSDYHSELNMSSLELGDSALYFCASQRRAVGTDTQYFGPGTRLTVL.

The chain uses TRBV28 and TRBJ2-5; TRBD2 agrees at 14 bases. The CDR3 is made up of 15 amino acids. The J segment lost 8 bases and the V segment lost 10 bases, leaving 12 bases of the junction unmatched. Germline V gives CDR1 MDHEN, CDR2 SYDVKM. The CDR3 DNA is TGTGCCACCCTATCTGTCGGACTAGCGGGAGGTACCCAGTACTTC. Protein product: CATLSVGLAGGTQYF.

This chain links TRBV5-1 with TRBJ1-2, with 10 bases lining up with TRBD1. The CDR3 runs 15 residues. Germline trimming cut 0 bases from V and 4 bases from J; bases unmatched to any gene: 3. The germline V gene has CDR1 SGHRS and CDR2 YFSETQ. CDR3 residues: CASSLGDRGGYGYTF. In nucleotides, the CDR3 is TGCGCCAGCAGCTTGGGGGACAGGGGAGGCTATGGCTACACCTTC.

This chain connects TRBV6-6 to TRBJ1-5; D ambiguous. The CDR3 has 13 amino acids. V gave up 4 bases and J gave up 10 bases, with 14 bases separating them. Per germline, CDR1 MNHNY and CDR2 SVGAGI (reference sequence). The CDR3 sequence: CASSSLSDGPQHF. CDR3 DNA: TGTGCCAGCAGTTCGCTAAGCGATGGCCCCCAGCATTTT.

The chain links TRBV10-3 to TRBJ1-4; tentatively, D is TRBD1 (5 bases). The CDR3 has 15 amino acids. CDR1 ENHRY and CDR2 SYGVKD come from the germline V gene. Trimming took 8 bases from V and 0 from J, leaving 13 bases between them. CDR3: CAIAVGGATNEKLFF. CDR3 nucleotides: TGTGCCATCGCGGTCGGGGGTGCAACTAATGAAAAACTGTTTTTT.

This chain links TRBV2 with TRBJ2-3, with 8 bases fitting TRBD1. The CDR3 has 13 amino acids. CDR1 is SNHLY and CDR2 is FYNNEI in the germline V gene. Trimming removed 7 bases from V and 4 bases from J; junction bases left unmatched: 4. The CDR3, as DNA: TGTGCCAGCAATGGACAGGGCGCAGATACGCAGTATTTT. Protein product: CASNGQGADTQYF.

V gene TRBV11-1 combines with J gene TRBJ1-1; D might be TRBD1 (5 bases). V was clipped by 7 bases and J by 6 bases, with 15 bases between them. Per the germline V gene, CDR1 is SGHAT and CDR2 is FQDESV (reference sequence). This CDR3 region has 13 residues. In DNA form, the CDR3 reads TGTGCCAGCAAGTACAGAAAAGGGGCTGAAGCTTTCTTT. Its translation is CASKYRKGAEAFF.

Here the CDR3 DNA reads TGTGCCAGCAGTTCGACAGGCGCGAACACTGAAGCTTTCTTT. Residues: CASSSTGANTEAFF. The V call is TRBV28, the J call TRBJ1-1, with D possibly being TRBD1 (6 bases). CDR1 MDHEN and CDR2 SYDVKM come from the germline V gene. Trimming shortened V by 4 bases and J by 1 base, and 10 bases separated the two germline ends. The CDR3 totals 14 residues.

J is TRBJ2-3 and V is TRBV18; D unresolved. V gave up 4 bases and J gave up 2 bases, with 10 bases separating them. The CDR3 runs to 14 residues. Looked up from germline, CDR1 is KGHSH and CDR2 is LQKENI. The CDR3 region has the DNA TGTGCCAGCTCACTTGACATCCACACAGATACGCAGTATTTT. Residues: CASSLDIHTDTQYF.

The V call is TRBV10-1, the J call TRBJ2-2; D gene unclear. V was pared by 2 bases and J by 4 bases, with 8 bases between. CDR1 WNHNN and CDR2 SYGVQD come from the germline V gene (reference sequence). This CDR3 has 14 residues. The CDR3 region is CASSEGSGTGELFF. The CDR3 DNA follows: TGCGCCAGCAGTGAGGGGTCGGGCACCGGGGAGCTGTTTTTT.

V usage is TRBV29-1 and J usage is TRBJ2-5; 15 bases are shared with TRBD2. CDR1 SQVTM and CDR2 ANQGSEA come from the germline V gene. The CDR3 is 16 residues long. The V segment lost 7 bases and the J segment 2 bases; nucleotides outside the gene matches: 8. The CDR3 DNA follows: TGCAGCGCAGCCGGGACTAGCGGGAGGAGACAAGAGACCCAGTACTTC. Translation: CSAAGTSGRRQETQYF.

This chain links TRBV19 with TRBJ1-1; possible D gene TRBD1, 5 bases. The V and J ends lost 3 bases and 1 base respectively, with 12 bases between them. The CDR3 loop spans 15 amino acids. Germline CDR1 LNHDA, CDR2 SQIVND (reference sequence). CDR3: CASSIPATGNTEAFF. CDR3 bases: TGTGCCAGTAGTATCCCCGCAACAGGGAACACTGAAGCTTTCTTT.

The chain joins TRBV9 to TRBJ2-1, with 9 bases fitting TRBD2. CDR3 length: 18 residues. The V and J ends lost 0 bases and 3 bases, in that order; junction bases with no gene match: 10. The germline V gene has CDR1 SGDLS and CDR2 YYNGEE. In DNA form, the CDR3 reads TGTGCCAGCAGCGTAGCTCCGGCTAGCGGGACTATCTACAATGAGCAGTTCTTC. As protein: CASSVAPASGTIYNEQFF.

The gene calls are TRBV19 and TRBJ2-5; 11 bases map to TRBD2. The CDR3 extends over 16 amino acids. Germline V gene lookup returns CDR1 LNHDA and CDR2 SQIVND (reference sequence). V lost 5 bases and J lost 5; bases outside the gene matches: 10. The CDR3 coding sequence is TGTGCCAGTAGTGAACAACCGGGACTAGCGGCGGAGACCCAGTACTTC. As protein: CASSEQPGLAAETQYF. The full variable domain, rest sourced from reference TRBV19 and TRBJ2-5, is DGGITQSPKYLFRKEGQNVTLSCEQNLNHDAMYWYRQDPGQGLRLIYYSQIVNDFQKGDIAEGYSVSREKKESFPLTVTSAQKNPTAFYLCASSEQPGLAAETQYFGPGTRLLVL.

This chain's CDR3 is CAISGRGLAGEDTQYF. DNA of the CDR3: TGTGCCATCAGTGGCAGAGGTCTAGCGGGAGAAGATACGCAGTATTTT. V usage is TRBV10-3 and J usage is TRBJ2-3; 10 positions match TRBD2. The CDR3 has 16 residues. With 4 bases clipped from V and 5 bases from J, the junction kept 9 bases outside the gene matches. CDR1 is ENHRY, CDR2 SYGVKD, per germline.

The genes are TRBV5-1 and TRBJ2-5, with TRBD1 identical over 8 bases. The CDR3 loop spans 15 amino acids. Germline assignment: CDR1 SGHRS and CDR2 YFSETQ. The J segment lost 4 bases and the V segment lost 0 bases, leaving 5 bases of the junction unmatched. The CDR3 protein is CASSLGQGIGETQYF. The CDR3 DNA reads TGCGCCAGCAGCTTGGGACAGGGGATCGGAGAGACCCAGTACTTC. Looking up the rest from reference TRBV5-1 and TRBJ2-5 gives the full variable domain: KAGVTQTPRYLIKTRGQQVTLSCSPISGHRSVSWYQQTPGQGLQFLFEYFSETQRNKGNFPGRFSGRQFSNSRSEMNVSTLELGDSALYLCASSLGQGIGETQYFGPGTRLLVL.